This T cell receptor beta chain stems from a study of T-cell memory formation after mild COVID-19. TCRdb reprocessed the 5' RACE reads with MiXCR, giving one entry per CDR3 protein. The sample has 290,000 or so distinct CDR3 sequences, just under 20% seen once; the top ten hold about 21%. The receptor's source is a man between 18 and 29 years old who had mild COVID-19 (a few samples of this study predate the infection). Cell type and time point are not known. The source material was PBMCs or a T cell subset sorted from them (not recorded which).

The CDR3 DNA sequence: TGTGCCAGCAGCTACGGACAGGAGACAGGGGAGCAGTTCTTC. Its protein is CASSYGQETGEQFF. The chain couples TRBV12-3 or TRBV12-4 to TRBJ2-1; 7 bases align to TRBD1. V trimming: 6 bases; J trimming: 10 bases; junction bases outside the gene matches: 12. The CDR3 runs 14 residues.